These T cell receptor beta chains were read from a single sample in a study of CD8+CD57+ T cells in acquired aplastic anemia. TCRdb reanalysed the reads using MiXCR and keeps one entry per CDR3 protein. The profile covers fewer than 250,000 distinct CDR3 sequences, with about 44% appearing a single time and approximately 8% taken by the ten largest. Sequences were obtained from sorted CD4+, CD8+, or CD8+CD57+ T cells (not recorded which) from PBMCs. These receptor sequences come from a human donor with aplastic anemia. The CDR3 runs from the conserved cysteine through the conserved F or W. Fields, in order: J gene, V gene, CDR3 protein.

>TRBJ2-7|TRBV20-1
CSAGRRLITYEQYF
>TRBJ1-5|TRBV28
CASTPQGNQPQHF
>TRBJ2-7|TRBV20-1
CSATGSGYYEQYF
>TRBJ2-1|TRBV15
CATRLSTIPGLAVEEQFF
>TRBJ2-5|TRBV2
CASKGLAIPGETQYF
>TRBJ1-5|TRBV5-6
CASSHGAAVNQPQHF
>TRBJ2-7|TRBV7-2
CASSSYTGGRPYEQYF
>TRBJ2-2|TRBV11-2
CASPGLAGGRGGELFF
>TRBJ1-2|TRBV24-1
CATSDGTLLGYTF
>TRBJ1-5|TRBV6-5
CASPPESSGGQPQHF
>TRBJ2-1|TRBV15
CATSRGLAGPEQFF
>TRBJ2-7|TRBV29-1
CSVEAGDTEYEQYF
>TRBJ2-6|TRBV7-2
CASSLPYGANVLTF
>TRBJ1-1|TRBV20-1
CSARDRETNTEAFF
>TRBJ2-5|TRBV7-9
CASRSPPGETQYF
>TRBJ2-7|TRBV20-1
CSARQSGDTYEQYF
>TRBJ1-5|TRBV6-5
CASSLRTGDQPQHF
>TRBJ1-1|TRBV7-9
CASSVPRDGAFF